This TCR delta chain is from a study of human gamma delta and Vdelta1 T cells. The study, taken as a whole, reports: Polyclonal Delta One T cells reportedly showed broad cytotoxic targeting of acute myeloid leukemia.

TCRdb re-called the PCR reads through CATT. Seen here are several thousand delta-chain clones, roughly 40% observed once, and the top ten hold roughly 10%. This CDR3 comprises 23 residues. Between the trimmed V and J ends, which lost 0 bases and 0 bases, there was a span of 32 bases. The V gene's germline CDR1 is TSWWSYY and CDR2 QGS. As to this clone: The antigen remains undetermined.

The receptor's source is a human donor in good health. The gene calls are TRDV1 and TRDJ1; tentatively, D is TRDD2 (9 bases). The source material was Vdelta1 gamma-delta T cells from blood grown in culture (DOT cells). DNA of the CDR3: TGTGCTCTTGGGGAACTCGCCTTCCTACCTAGTACTGGGGGTTCCCCGTACACCGATAAACTCATCTTT. It yields the protein CALGELAFLPSTGGSPYTDKLIF.